Shown below are 14 T cell receptor beta chains from a single sample sequenced in a study of blood T cell repertoires in COVID-19. This table comes from immunoSEQ multiplex PCR, and its TCRdb copy is limited to in-frame clones, with some not included. This table has over 100,000 clones, around 82% appearing once. The sequenced sample was peripheral blood. The origin of the receptors is a woman between 50 and 59 years old with acute or convalescent COVID-19.

V and J are TRBV7-9 and TRBJ1-2; TRBD1 agrees at 9 bases. After removal of 3 bases from V and 8 bases from J, the junction contained 7 bases not matched to a gene. The germline V gene encodes CDR1 SEHNR and CDR2 FQNEAQ (reference sequence). The CDR3 has 14 amino acids. The CDR3 nucleotides read TGTGCCAGCAGCTTTGGGGGGACAGGGCGAGGCTACACCTTC. Amino acid sequence: CASSFGGTGRGYTF.

V and J are TRBV7-2 and TRBJ2-7; 9 bases are a match to TRBD1. Unmatched junction bases numbered 8, after V lost 5 bases and J lost 3 bases. The germline gives CDR1 SGHTA, CDR2 FQGNSA. The CDR3 contains 15 residues. As DNA, the CDR3 is TGTGCCAGCAGCCCTGGACAGGGGTTAATCTACGAGCAGTACTTC. Encoded protein: CASSPGQGLIYEQYF.

This rearrangement joins TRBV21-1 to TRBJ1-2; no check of the table's D call, TRBD1, against the DNA was made. TRBV21-1 is annotated as a pseudogene. The CDR3 runs to 24 residues. The CDR3 is CASSKAQGFRGGAGIVDANYGYTF. The CDR3 coding sequence is TGTGCCAGCAGCAAAGCCCAGGGTTTCAGAGGGGGCGCAGGAATAGTGGACGCTAACTATGGCTACACCTTC.

Remarks on this clone: Sequence at one end of the junction differs from germline and may be a read error. The chain uses TRBV7-2 and TRBJ1-1, with 10 bases identical to TRBD1. Germline V gene sequence: CDR1 SGHTA, CDR2 FQGNSA. The CDR3 covers 13 residues. CDR3 bases: TGTGCCAGCAGCCTCCCAAGAGACAGGGGGCCTCGCTTT. This translates into CASSLPRDRGPRF.

The chain joins TRBV18 to TRBJ2-3; 10 bases are a match to TRBD1. CDR3 size: 15 residues. After removal of 5 bases from V and 9 bases from J, the junction contained 11 bases not matched to a gene. Germline CDR1 reads KGHSH; CDR2 reads LQKENI. The chain's CDR3 is CASSSNRDRGETQYF. The CDR3, as DNA: TGTGCCAGCTCATCAAACCGGGACAGGGGTGAGACGCAGTATTTT.

This clone was detected a few times. The chain combines TRBV4-1 with TRBJ1-2; unclear D gene. CDR3 length: 13 amino acids. The germline V gene has CDR1 MGHRA and CDR2 YSYEKL. Trimming stripped 0 bases from V and 4 bases from J, with 6 bases between. The CDR3 protein is CASSQDQVYGYTF. The CDR3 region has the DNA TGCGCCAGCAGCCAAGACCAGGTCTATGGCTACACCTTC.

The rearrangement uses TRBV2 and TRBJ2-7; TRBD1 matches 8 bases. The V and J ends lost 7 bases and 4 bases, in that order; junction bases with no gene match: 12. The CDR3 is made up of 15 amino acids. Germline lookup yields CDR1 SNHLY and CDR2 FYNNEI. CDR3 DNA sequence: TGTGCCAGCAAAGACGGTCGACAGGGGATTTACGAGCAGTACTTC. Protein product: CASKDGRQGIYEQYF.

The V gene is TRBV19, the J gene TRBJ2-3; D is uncertain. The V gene's germline CDR1 is LNHDA and CDR2 SQIVND (reference sequence). With 4 bases removed from V and 1 base from J, the gap between germline ends came to 6 bases. CDR3 length equals 13 residues. The CDR3 sequence is CASSKPGTDTQYF. The CDR3, as DNA: TGTGCCAGTAGTAAGCCGGGCACAGATACGCAGTATTTT.

The chain links TRBV9 to TRBJ1-2, with TRBD1 identical over 7 bases. J gave up 4 bases and V 2 bases, and 2 bases lay outside the gene matches. This CDR3 comprises 13 residues. CDR1 and CDR2 (germline): SGDLS, YYNGEE. CDR3 bases: TGTGCCAGCAGCGTGGGGACAGTCTATGGCTACACCTTC. Translated: CASSVGTVYGYTF.

The rearrangement joins TRBV2 to TRBJ1-2, with D possibly being TRBD1 (5 bases). Germline values: CDR1 SNHLY, CDR2 FYNNEI. V was cut by 9 bases and J by 3 bases, with 17 bases left in between. The CDR3 has 14 residues. The CDR3 loop is CASGNWGSDYGYTF. As DNA, the CDR3 is TGTGCCAGTGGAAATTGGGGCTCTGACTATGGCTACACCTTC. The whole variable domain, filled in from reference TRBV2 and TRBJ1-2, reads EPEVTQTPSHQVTQMGQEVILRCVPISNHLYFYWYRQILGQKVEFLVSFYNNEISEKSEIFDDQFSVERPDGSNFTLKIRSTKLEDSAMYFCASGNWGSDYGYTFGSGTRLTVV.

This clone was seen once. The J gene is TRBJ2-3, the V gene TRBV6-6; 9 bases agree with TRBD2. The CDR3 has 14 residues. Germline CDR1 is MNHNY and CDR2 is SVGAGI (reference sequence). The J segment lost 4 bases and the V segment lost 5 bases, leaving 4 bases of the junction unmatched. DNA for the CDR3: TGTGCCAGCAGTCGCGGGGGGGTCTCAGATACGCAGTATTTT. Its protein is CASSRGGVSDTQYF.

The DNA of the CDR3 is TGTGCCAGCAGCCCTGAGGACAGCCCTAACTATGGCTACACCTTC. Translation: CASSPEDSPNYGYTF. V usage is TRBV13 and J usage is TRBJ1-2; D perhaps matches TRBD1 (6 bases). The ends were cut back, 5 bases at V and 0 bases at J, with 13 bases in the middle. The CDR3 extends over 15 amino acids. CDR1 and CDR2 (germline): PRHDT, FYEKMQ (reference sequence).

The V and J genes are TRBV7-2 and TRBJ1-3; D remains unclear. Per germline, CDR1 SGHTA and CDR2 FQGNSA. The CDR3 extends over 19 amino acids. The germline V and J ends were trimmed by 3 bases and 1 base, with 22 bases remaining between them. The CDR3 protein is CASSFRLRAQTNSGNTIYF. CDR3 nucleotide sequence: TGTGCCAGCAGCTTCCGTTTGAGGGCACAGACCAATTCTGGAAACACCATATATTTT.

This clone was detected a few times. The CDR3 DNA is TGTGCCAGCAGCCCAATTGGGGGCAGCAGGAACACTGAAGCTTTCTTT. This sequence encodes CASSPIGGSRNTEAFF. This chain links TRBV7-2 with TRBJ1-1; D might be TRBD1 (6 bases). Between the trimmed V and J ends, which lost 5 bases and 1 base, there was a span of 17 bases. The germline gives CDR1 SGHTA, CDR2 FQGNSA. There are 16 residues in the CDR3.